The 18 T cell receptor beta chains presented below share a single source sample, sequenced in a study of CXCR3-negative and CXCR3-positive naive CD8 T cells. The authors prepared UMI-labeled TRB cDNA libraries by 5' RACE. TCRdb re-called the 5' RACE reads and shows each CDR3 protein once, DNA omitted. The table for this sample gives 35,000 to 45,000 distinct CDR3 sequences. The source material was naive CXCR3- CD8+ T cells from blood. As to subset: CD45RO-CCR7+CD27+CD95- naive CD8+ T cells lacking CXCR3 (TNR3-). These receptors all come from a human donor in good health. Some clones in this sample may be carry-over from other donors' samples.

This chain links TRBV4-2 with TRBJ2-7; the D call of TRBD1 rests on TCRdb alone, since no DNA is present to check it. CDR3 length equals 15 residues. Germline lookup yields CDR1 LGHNA and CDR2 YNFKEQ. The CDR3 protein is CASSDVRGSSYEQYF.

This chain connects TRBV7-6 to TRBJ2-7. The CDR3 contains 14 residues. CDR1 SGHVS and CDR2 FNYEAQ come from the germline V gene. CDR3 sequence: CASSLVIGPYEQYF.

The chain joins TRBV20-1 to TRBJ2-7. The length of the CDR3 is 13 residues. The germline CDR1 and CDR2 sequences are DFQATT and SNEGSKA (reference sequence). CDR3 protein: CSVLQYMDYEQYF.

The chain joins TRBV29-1 to TRBJ2-1. The CDR3 is made up of 11 amino acids. The germline V gene has CDR1 SQVTM and CDR2 ANQGSEA. The CDR3 protein is CSVEGTYEQFF.

This chain links TRBV11-2 with TRBJ2-3; TCRdb gives TRBD2 as the D gene, but with no DNA this cannot be confirmed. The CDR3 extends over 21 amino acids. From germline, CDR1 is SGHAT and CDR2 FQNNGV. CDR3 protein: CASSLEGRVGTSGGPTDTQYF. Complete variable domain (other parts from reference TRBV11-2 and TRBJ2-3): EAGVAQSPRYKIIEKRQSVAFWCNPISGHATLYWYQQILGQGPKLLIQFQNNGVVDDSQLPKDRFSAERLKGVDSTLKIQPAKLEDSAVYLCASSLEGRVGTSGGPTDTQYFGPGTRLTVL.

V and J are TRBV7-9 and TRBJ1-2; the TRBD1 assignment by TCRdb is unverifiable without DNA. Germline V gene lookup returns CDR1 SEHNR and CDR2 FQNEAQ (reference sequence). The CDR3 sequence is 13 residues long. This chain's CDR3 is CASSPGGSYGYTF.

This sequence joins TRBV29-1 and TRBJ2-7; no DNA is available, so the TRBD1 call from TCRdb remains unchecked. The CDR3 is 13 amino acids. Germline V gene lookup returns CDR1 SQVTM and CDR2 ANQGSEA. The chain's CDR3 is CSFRDGESYEQYF.

The V gene is TRBV21-1, the J gene TRBJ2-6; TCRdb's assignment of TRBD2 cannot be checked, as there is no DNA. TRBV21-1 is a recognized pseudogene. The CDR3 is 16 residues long. This chain's CDR3 is CASSNPRGSGANVLTF.

This chain connects TRBV6-5 to TRBJ2-7; TCRdb gives TRBD1 as the D gene, but with no DNA this cannot be confirmed. The CDR3 consists of 15 residues. The germline gives CDR1 MNHEY, CDR2 SVGAGI. The CDR3 reads CASSETETDNYEQYF.

The chain has TRBV2 and TRBJ2-4; TCRdb's D gene call, TRBD1, goes unchecked for lack of DNA. CDR1 and CDR2 from the germline V gene are SNHLY and FYNNEI. The CDR3 sequence is 14 residues long. CDR3 in amino acids: CASRNPGVQNIQYF.

The chain links TRBV2 to TRBJ1-1. The germline V gene encodes CDR1 SNHLY and CDR2 FYNNEI. This CDR3 has 14 residues. This chain's CDR3 is CASTMGDWSTEAFF.

V usage is TRBV7-2 and J usage is TRBJ1-2. The CDR3 extends over 18 amino acids. Germline V gene lookup returns CDR1 SGHTA and CDR2 FQGNSA. The CDR3 loop reads CASSFVSRGRKSNYGYTF.

The rearrangement uses TRBV15 and TRBJ1-5; no DNA is available, so the TRBD1 call from TCRdb remains unchecked. The CDR3 loop spans 17 amino acids. CDR1 LNHNV and CDR2 YYDKDF come from the germline V gene (reference sequence). CDR3 residues: CATSRGTGSNGNQPQHF.

Frequency places this clonotype as medium-sized. The genes are TRBV7-3 and TRBJ2-1; TCRdb's D gene call, TRBD1, goes unchecked for lack of DNA. Germline CDR1 reads SGHTA; CDR2 reads FQGTGA. The CDR3 length is 13 residues. CDR3 region: CASSLSPGNEQFF.

This clonotype shows up as medium-sized by frequency. The CDR3 loop is CASSQGVGSYEQYF. V is TRBV4-3 and J is TRBJ2-7. Germline CDR1 reads LGHNA; CDR2 reads YSLEER. The CDR3 has 14 residues.

The chain uses TRBV2 and TRBJ2-2; absent DNA, TCRdb's TRBD2 call cannot be checked. This CDR3 spans 15 amino acids. Germline V gene lookup returns CDR1 SNHLY and CDR2 FYNNEI. CDR3 sequence reads: CASSEADYGTGELFF.

The genes are TRBV11-1 and TRBJ1-2; the TCRdb call, TRBD1, lacks DNA for checking. CDR3 length equals 13 residues. CDR1 and CDR2 from the germline V gene are SGHAT and FQDESV (reference sequence). CDR3 sequence: CASSGGGADGYTF.

The chain recombines TRBV6-2 or TRBV6-3 with TRBJ2-7; TCRdb's assignment of TRBD1 cannot be checked, as there is no DNA. This CDR3 has 13 amino acids. The germline CDR1 and CDR2 sequences are MNHEY and SVGEGT. CDR3 amino acids: CASSRDRTYEQYF.